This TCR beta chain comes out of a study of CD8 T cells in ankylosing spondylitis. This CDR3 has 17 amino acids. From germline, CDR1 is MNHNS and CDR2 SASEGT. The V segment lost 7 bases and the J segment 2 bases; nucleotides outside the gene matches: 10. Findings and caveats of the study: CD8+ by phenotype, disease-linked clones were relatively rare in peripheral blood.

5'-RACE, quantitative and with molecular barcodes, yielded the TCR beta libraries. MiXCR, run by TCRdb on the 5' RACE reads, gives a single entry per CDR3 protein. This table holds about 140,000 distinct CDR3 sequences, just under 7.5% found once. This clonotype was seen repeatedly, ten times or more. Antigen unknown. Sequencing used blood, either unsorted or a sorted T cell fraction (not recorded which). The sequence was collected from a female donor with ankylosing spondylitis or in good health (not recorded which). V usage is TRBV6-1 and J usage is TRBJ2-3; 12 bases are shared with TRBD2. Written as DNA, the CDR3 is TGTGCCAGCATGGACGTCCGGACTAGCGGGGTCACAGATACGCAGTATTTT. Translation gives CASMDVRTSGVTDTQYF.